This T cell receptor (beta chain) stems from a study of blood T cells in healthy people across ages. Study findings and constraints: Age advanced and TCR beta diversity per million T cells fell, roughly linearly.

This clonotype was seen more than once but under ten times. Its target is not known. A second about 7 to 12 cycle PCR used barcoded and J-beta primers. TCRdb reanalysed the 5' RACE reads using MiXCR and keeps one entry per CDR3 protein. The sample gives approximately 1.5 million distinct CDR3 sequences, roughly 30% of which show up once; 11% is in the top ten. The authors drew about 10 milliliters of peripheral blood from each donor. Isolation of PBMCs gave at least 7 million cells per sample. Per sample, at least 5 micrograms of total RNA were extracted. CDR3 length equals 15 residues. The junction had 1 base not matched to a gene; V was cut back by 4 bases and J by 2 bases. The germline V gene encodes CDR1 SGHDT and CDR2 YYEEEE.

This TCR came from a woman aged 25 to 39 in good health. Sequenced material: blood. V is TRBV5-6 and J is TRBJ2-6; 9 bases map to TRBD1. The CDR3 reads CASSHRGPGANVLTF. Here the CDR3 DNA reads TGTGCCAGCAGCCACAGGGGGCCTGGGGCCAACGTCCTGACTTTC.